These T cell receptor beta chains were read from a single sample in a study of shared clonotypes between healthy human individuals. Profiled with immunoSEQ multiplex PCR; TCRdb holds only in-frame clones, not every one. The sample has about 690,000 clones, roughly 88% seen once. Sequencing input: memory CD8+ T cells from PBMCs. The receptors shown here come from a man between 18 and 35 years old in good health. Some clones in this sample may be carry-over from other donors' samples. The CDR3 runs from the conserved cysteine through the conserved F or W. Fields, in order: CDR3 length, clone size, D gene, V gene, J gene, CDR3 DNA, CDR3 protein. A D gene is named only where the DNA matches it firmly. Where a row states a size, it is once, few, many or the class of an expanded clone; other rows omit it.

len: 12
abundance: .
d_gene: .
v_gene: TRBV29-1
j_gene: TRBJ2-6
CDR3nt: TGCAGCGCCCAGGGGGGGGCCAACGTCCTGACTTTC
CDR3aa: CSAQGGANVLTF

len: 15
abundance: once
d_gene: TRBD1
v_gene: TRBV11-2
j_gene: TRBJ2-7
CDR3nt: TGTGCCAGCAGCTTAGATTGGGACAGGGGCTACGAGCAGTACTTC
CDR3aa: CASSLDWDRGYEQYF

len: 13
abundance: .
d_gene: .
v_gene: TRBV11-2
j_gene: TRBJ2-5
CDR3nt: TGTGCCAGCAGCTTAGAAATTAAAGAGACCCAGTACTTC
CDR3aa: CASSLEIKETQYF

len: 19
abundance: .
d_gene: TRBD2
v_gene: TRBV27
j_gene: TRBJ2-6
CDR3nt: TGTGCCAGCAGTTCCGAGACTAGCCATGCGATCTCTGGGGCCAACGTCCTGACTTTC
CDR3aa: CASSSETSHAISGANVLTF

len: 14
abundance: .
d_gene: .
v_gene: TRBV7-6
j_gene: TRBJ1-4
CDR3nt: TGTGCCAGCAGCCATTTCAGGGGAGGAGAAAAACTGTTTTTT
CDR3aa: CASSHFRGGEKLFF

len: 11
abundance: .
d_gene: .
v_gene: TRBV7-9
j_gene: TRBJ2-7
CDR3nt: TGTGCCAGCAGGAAGGGCTACGAGCAGTACTTC
CDR3aa: CASRKGYEQYF

len: 14
abundance: .
d_gene: .
v_gene: TRBV11-3
j_gene: TRBJ2-1
CDR3nt: TGTGCCAGCAGCTCCGGGACCGGGAACTGGGAGCAGTTCTTC
CDR3aa: CASSSGTGNWEQFF

len: 17
abundance: .
d_gene: .
v_gene: TRBV23-1
j_gene: TRBJ2-1
CDR3nt: TGCGCCAGCAGTCAATCGGGACGGGAGAGCTCCTACAATGAGCAGTTCTTC
CDR3aa: CASSQSGRESSYNEQFF

len: 16
abundance: .
d_gene: .
v_gene: TRBV4-1
j_gene: TRBJ2-3
CDR3nt: TGCGCCAGCAGCCCGGGTCTCGGACGGGGTTTTGTAGCGCAGTATTTT
CDR3aa: CASSPGLGRGFVAQYF

len: 15
abundance: .
d_gene: .
v_gene: TRBV19
j_gene: TRBJ1-2
CDR3nt: TGTGCCAGTAGTATAGTTCTGGAGACGGTTGCTGGCTACACCTTC
CDR3aa: CASSIVLETVAGYTF

len: 14
abundance: .
d_gene: TRBD2
v_gene: TRBV9
j_gene: TRBJ2-1
CDR3nt: TGTGCCAGCAATTGGGGACTAGCGGAGGATGAGCAGTTCTTC
CDR3aa: CASNWGLAEDEQFF

len: 13
abundance: once
d_gene: TRBD2
v_gene: TRBV27
j_gene: TRBJ2-7
CDR3nt: TGTGCCAGCACGTGGGCGGGAGCCTACGAGCAGTACTTC
CDR3aa: CASTWAGAYEQYF

len: 11
abundance: .
d_gene: .
v_gene: TRBV11-2
j_gene: TRBJ1-1
CDR3nt: TGTGCCAGCTTTTATGGTACTGAAGCTTTCTTT
CDR3aa: CASFYGTEAFF

len: 17
abundance: .
d_gene: TRBD2
v_gene: TRBV7-9
j_gene: TRBJ2-7
CDR3nt: TGTGCCAGCAGCCAGTCGTTACTAGCGGGTTGGACTTACGAGCAGTACTTC
CDR3aa: CASSQSLLAGWTYEQYF

len: 13
abundance: .
d_gene: .
v_gene: TRBV27
j_gene: TRBJ1-3
CDR3nt: TGTGCCAGCCGCCAAGGGATCGGAAACACCATATATTTT
CDR3aa: CASRQGIGNTIYF

len: 15
abundance: .
d_gene: TRBD1
v_gene: TRBV11-2
j_gene: TRBJ1-5
CDR3nt: TGTGCCAGCAGCCCCACCGGGACAGGGCCCCAGCCCCAGCATTTT
CDR3aa: CASSPTGTGPQPQHF

len: 13
abundance: .
d_gene: .
v_gene: TRBV27
j_gene: TRBJ2-1
CDR3nt: TGTGCCAGCAGTCCTCGGACTGAAAATGAGCAGTTCTTC
CDR3aa: CASSPRTENEQFF

len: 13
abundance: .
d_gene: TRBD2
v_gene: TRBV6-1
j_gene: TRBJ2-1
CDR3nt: TGTGCCAGCGGTCCGGGAGGGTACAATGAGCAGTTCTTC
CDR3aa: CASGPGGYNEQFF

len: 15
abundance: .
d_gene: .
v_gene: TRBV6-5
j_gene: TRBJ1-1
CDR3nt: TGTGCCAGCAGTTACTCGCAGGGGTGGGGAACTGAAGCTTTCTTT
CDR3aa: CASSYSQGWGTEAFF

len: 16
abundance: .
d_gene: .
v_gene: TRBV13
j_gene: TRBJ2-2
CDR3nt: TGTGCCAGCAGCCCCACCCTAGTTCGCATCACCGGGGAGCTGTTTTTT
CDR3aa: CASSPTLVRITGELFF

len: 14
abundance: .
d_gene: TRBD1
v_gene: TRBV25-1
j_gene: TRBJ2-3
CDR3nt: TGTGCCAGCAGAAGGACAGGGGGGGCAGATACGCAGTATTTT
CDR3aa: CASRRTGGADTQYF

len: 14
abundance: .
d_gene: .
v_gene: TRBV28
j_gene: TRBJ2-7
CDR3nt: TGTGCCAGCACCAGGCCGGGGAGCTCCTACGAGCAGTACTTC
CDR3aa: CASTRPGSSYEQYF

len: 13
abundance: once
d_gene: .
v_gene: TRBV11-3
j_gene: TRBJ2-7
CDR3nt: TGTGCCAGCAGCTCGTATGGAGTAGGAGGGAGGTTGTTC
CDR3aa: CASSSYGVGGRLF

len: 15
abundance: .
d_gene: .
v_gene: TRBV5-4
j_gene: TRBJ1-2
CDR3nt: TGTGCCAGCAGTCTAGACAAGATAGGAAACTATGGCTACACCTTC
CDR3aa: CASSLDKIGNYGYTF

len: 11
abundance: .
d_gene: TRBD1
v_gene: TRBV29-1
j_gene: TRBJ2-7
CDR3nt: TGCAGCGTGGAAGACAGGGGCGAGCAGTACTTC
CDR3aa: CSVEDRGEQYF